This section outlines one T cell receptor (beta chain) sequence together with its context. J was trimmed by 7 bases and V by 8 bases; bases with no gene match: 10. Germline values: CDR1 MNHEY, CDR2 SVGAGI. The CDR3 has 15 amino acids. Original data processing: Estimation of nucleated cell counts was performed using reference gene primer amplification. Assay used: immunoSEQ multiplex PCR; TCRdb lists only in-frame clones, some missing. V and J calls and clone size are copied from that table; D and trimming were computed from the DNA. The repertoire includes about 120,000 clones, under 80% of them detected once, and about 2% sits in the top ten. The data belong to a study of blood T cell repertoires in COVID-19. As for the study in general: COVID-19 samples, acute and convalescent, were from the United States, Italy and Spain. PBMCs, B-cell-depleted T cells, or T cells were the source of the cDNA or gDNA that made up the material.

The V and J genes are TRBV6-5 and TRBJ2-2, with TRBD2 matching 10 bases. The sequenced material came from peripheral blood. The TCR was taken from a man in his 70s with acute or convalescent COVID-19. The CDR3 is CASLQSGGAGGELFF. The CDR3 region has the DNA TGTGCCAGCCTCCAGAGCGGGGGGGCAGGCGGGGAGCTGTTTTTT.